The clone carrying this TCR beta chain was detected once. Its antigen is unknown. This entry comes from a study of T cell responses to AZD1222 COVID-19 vaccine. Per the germline V gene, CDR1 is SGHNT and CDR2 is YENEEA. This CDR3 contains 17 residues. Trimming pared 5 bases from V and 0 bases from J, leaving 17 bases between. General observations from the study: Mapped onto spike, vaccine-associated CD4 TCRs spanned it and were dominant at 160-218 and 743-854. Donors skewed white British and female; clonal diversity was possibly underestimated.

The repertoire was sequenced with immunoSEQ multiplex PCR; TCRdb's copy has only in-frame clones and lacks some. The sample records about 84,000 clones, approximately 83% being singletons. The rearrangement uses TRBV11-3 and TRBJ2-1; D gene unclear. The TCR was taken from an adult who received the AZD1222 COVID-19 vaccine. This material consisted of peripheral blood, taken 28 days after the second AZD1222 dose. CDR3 in amino acids: CASSPRGLAASYNEQFF. DNA of the CDR3: TGTGCCAGCAGCCCCAGAGGTTTAGCCGCCTCCTACAATGAGCAGTTCTTC.